This T cell receptor beta chain was identified in a study of blood T cell repertoires in COVID-19. Study-level information: In each case, the material was cDNA or gDNA derived from T cells, B-cell-depleted T cells, or PBMCs.

This CDR3 is built from 15 residues. Germline loops: CDR1 KGHSH, CDR2 LQKENI. Trimming stripped 5 bases from V and 0 bases from J, with 11 bases between. The assay was immunoSEQ multiplex PCR, and TCRdb's table has in-frame clones only and misses some. The data show 200,000 to 250,000 clones, with about 90% seen just once and over 1.3% held by the top ten. The TCR originated in a man at least 80 years old with acute or convalescent COVID-19. The sequencing input was peripheral blood. V is TRBV18 and J is TRBJ1-3; D may be TRBD1 (5 bases). The CDR3 here is CASSADINSGNTIYF. The CDR3, as DNA: TGTGCCAGCTCAGCGGACATAAACTCTGGAAACACCATATATTTT.